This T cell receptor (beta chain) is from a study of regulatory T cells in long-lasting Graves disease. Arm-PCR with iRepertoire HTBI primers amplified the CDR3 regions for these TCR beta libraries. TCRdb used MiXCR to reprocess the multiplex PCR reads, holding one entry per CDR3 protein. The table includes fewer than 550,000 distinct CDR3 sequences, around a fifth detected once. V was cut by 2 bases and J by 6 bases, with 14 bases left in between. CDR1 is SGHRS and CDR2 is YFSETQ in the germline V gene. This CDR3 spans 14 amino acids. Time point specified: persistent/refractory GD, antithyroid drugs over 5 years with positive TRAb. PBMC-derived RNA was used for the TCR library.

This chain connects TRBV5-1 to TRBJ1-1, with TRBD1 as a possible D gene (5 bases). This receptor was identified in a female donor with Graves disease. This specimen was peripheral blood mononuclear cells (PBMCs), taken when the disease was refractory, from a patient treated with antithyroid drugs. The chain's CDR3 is CASSLVGQGSEAFF. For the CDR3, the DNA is TGCGCCAGCAGCTTAGTGGGGCAGGGCTCTGAAGCTTTCTTT.